The 2 T cell receptor beta chains listed next were all sequenced from one sample in a study of CD8 T cells in Susac syndrome. Random-hexamer reverse transcription was applied to roughly 0.5 to 1 ug RNA. MiXCR, applied by TCRdb to the immunoSEQ multiplex PCR reads, yields one record per CDR3 protein. The sample carries over 200,000 distinct CDR3 sequences, around 95% recorded once. Sample: CD4+ T cells from PBMCs. The receptors come from a human donor with multiple sclerosis.

This clonotype was detected only once. The rearrangement joins TRBV27 to TRBJ1-5; D not certain. CDR1 is MNHEY and CDR2 is SMNVEV in the germline V gene (reference sequence). The germline V and J ends were trimmed by 8 bases and 3 bases, with 8 bases remaining between them. CDR3 size: 12 residues. DNA of the CDR3: TGTGCCAGCGGGATCTACAATCAGCCCCAGCATTTT. It is translated as CASGIYNQPQHF.

The table lists this clonotype with a count of one. The chain joins TRBV12-3 or TRBV12-4 to TRBJ2-3; TRBD1 agrees at 7 bases. This CDR3 region has 15 residues. After removal of 5 bases from V and 2 bases from J, the junction contained 7 bases not matched to a gene. CDR3 sequence reads: CASSPGGLDTDTQYF. The CDR3 DNA follows: TGTGCCAGCAGTCCAGGGGGTCTAGACACAGATACGCAGTATTTT.